This T cell receptor (beta chain) was sequenced during a study of T cell responses to AZD1222 COVID-19 vaccine (dated by TCRdb to the early 2020s). Regarding the research as a whole: AZD1222 recipients whose second dose came at about 4 weeks and those whose second dose came at about 12 weeks were combined into one group, since spike-specific TCR depth and breadth did not differ between the two schedules. A total of 230 to 250 trial participants underwent TCR sequencing, of whom nearly 210 received two doses of AZD1222 and about 26 received two doses of the MenACWY control vaccine. Enrollment into the trials was organized by age into subgroups of 18-55, 56-69 and 70-plus years, and those subgroups contained about 160, 30 and 59 TCR-sequenced participants, respectively.

On this clone itself: What antigen it recognizes has not been identified. There are no base qualities to consult, and no much larger clone falls within one base.

Paper-wide results and their limitations: The 56-69-year group was small, and its depth increase did not reach significance, likely because of low power. A significant rise in spike-specific TCR breadth and depth was observed after two AZD1222 doses relative to day 0 and relative to MenACWY recipients. Because no day 14 peak-response samples were available, repertoires were characterized only after the peak T cell response. Conclusions about previously exposed vaccinees are limited, since just five or six AZD1222 recipients were seropositive for SARS-CoV-2 at baseline. The vaccine-associated CD4 TCRs covered the entire spike protein, and the dominant responses fell in regions 160-218 and 743-854. Epitopes outside the regions mutated in the B.1.351 and B.1.1.7 variants were reportedly recognized by nearly half of the unique spike-specific TCRs. Most participants were white British and females outnumbered males, and the authors suggested that clonal diversity may have been underestimated.

V is trimmed back by 3 bases and J by 0 bases, and the junction contains 6 bases that no gene match accounts for. The CDR3 starts with the cysteine, ends with the phenylalanine, and has 17 residues. The CDR3 DNA has 51 bases and is translated from base 1. CDR1 and CDR2, per the germline V gene (reference sequence), are SGHNT and YYREEE. The CDR3 regions of human TCRbeta chains were subjected to immunosequencing. Under the source paper's analysis protocol: TCRs in the repertoires were compared against a reference library of SARS-CoV-2-specific TCRs that had been generated with the MIRA antigen-specificity platform. Breadth was defined as the fraction of unique TCRs that were SARS-CoV-2-associated, and depth was defined as the fraction of total T cells that were SARS-CoV-2-associated. Using the MIRA data, every spike-specific TCR was mapped to the spike region that the TCR reacted to and assigned to either a CD4 or a CD8 class. Log10-transformed breadth and depth values were compared by one-way ANOVA with Sidak's multiple comparisons tests. Drawn from immuneACCESS, this table holds only the in-frame rearrangements with V and J called that TCRdb kept. Clones are partly lost; checked studies trace under half to an unresolved V gene and leave the rest unexplained. V, J and clone size derive from that table, while D and trimming were established from the DNA sequence. This sample gives 99,000 or so clones in total; around 76% of them show up just once. Clones ranked in the top ten supply 5% of the sample.

According to the study, the label for this sample's time point signals: baseline before first vaccination. The vaccinee samples were drawn from two UK trials, COV001 and COV002, one of which was a single-blind randomized controlled phase 2/3 trial testing AZD1222 (ChAdOx1 nCoV-19) in healthy adults. For TCRbeta chain sequencing, PBMC samples from trial participants were taken at day 0 and at day 28 after the second dose. This sequence was found in an adult in good health. This chain joins TRBV5-4 to TRBJ1-6, and 7 junctional nucleotides match TRBD1. Sequenced here: peripheral blood, sampled on day 0 of AZD1222 vaccination. The sequenced DNA: TGTGCCAGCAGCTACGACAGGGTCAGCTCCTATAATTCACCCCTCCACTTT. This codes for CASSYDRVSSYNSPLHF. This CDR3, with the reference TRBV5-4 and TRBJ1-6 proteins standing in past its ends, gives the full variable domain ETGVTQSPTHLIKTRGQQVTLRCSSQSGHNTVSWYQQALGQGPQFIFQYYREEENGRGNFPPRFSGLQFPNYSSELNVNALELDDSALYLCASSYDRVSSYNSPLHFGNGTRLTVT.